Listed below are T cell receptor beta chains from one sample, sequenced in a study of CD8+ T cells in alopecia areata. The data were produced by immunoSEQ multiplex PCR, yet TCRdb's version contains in-frame clones alone and is incomplete. The repertoire holds 7,000 to 8,000 clones, with less than 75% as singletons. Sequencing was done on a sample of CD4+ Tregs sorted from blood. The receptors were sampled from a human donor with alopecia areata. Each CDR3 is given with its conserved first and last residue. A D gene is named only where the DNA matches it firmly. Size is stated for part of the rows, as once, few or many counts, or as a class when the clone is expanded.

CDR3 DNA	CDR3 protein	D gene	V gene	J gene	clone size
TGTGCCAGCAGCTTAGCGCAGGGTCGTTACAATGAGCAGTTCTTC	CASSLAQGRYNEQFF	NA	TRBV7-2	TRBJ2-1	NA
TGTGCCAGCAGTTCTTGGGGGTTGAACACTGAAGCTTTCTTT	CASSSWGLNTEAFF	NA	TRBV28	TRBJ1-1	NA
TGTGCCAGCAGTGCGGGTAGCAATCAGCCCCAGCATTTT	CASSAGSNQPQHF	NA	TRBV7-9	TRBJ1-5	NA
TGTGCCAGTAGTACCAGGGAGATACGGACTGAAGCTTTCTTT	CASSTREIRTEAFF	NA	TRBV19	TRBJ1-1	NA
TGTGCCAGTAGGATAGCAGGGTTCCTTAACTATGGCTACACCTTC	CASRIAGFLNYGYTF	NA	TRBV19	TRBJ1-2	NA
TGTGCCAGCAGCCACGACTGGCGGGGGGGCACAGATACGCAGTATTTT	CASSHDWRGGTDTQYF	TRBD2	TRBV7-9	TRBJ2-3	NA
TGTGCCAGCTCACCAGGACAGCGGGAGCAGTACTTC	CASSPGQREQYF	NA	TRBV18	TRBJ2-7	NA
TGCGCCAGCAGCCAAGGGATAGGAGGTCCCCAAGAGACCCAGTACTTC	CASSQGIGGPQETQYF	NA	TRBV4-1	TRBJ2-5	NA
TGCGCCAGCAGCTTGGCGGCAGTCTCAGGGCCAGATACGCAGTATTTT	CASSLAAVSGPDTQYF	NA	TRBV5-1	TRBJ2-3	NA
TGTGCCAGCAGTGAATTTTATAGCTCTGGAAACACCATATATTTT	CASSEFYSSGNTIYF	NA	TRBV2	TRBJ1-3	few
TGTGCCAGTAGGGGACGCAACATACAAGAGACCCAGTACTTC	CASRGRNIQETQYF	NA	TRBV19	TRBJ2-5	NA
TGTGCCAGCAGCTCCGGTACAGTGCCCTACGAGCAGTACTTC	CASSSGTVPYEQYF	NA	TRBV7-2	TRBJ2-7	NA
TGTGCCAGCTCACCTACCTCCGGGGCGATTGGCTACACCTTC	CASSPTSGAIGYTF	NA	TRBV18	TRBJ1-2	NA
TGTGCCAGCTCACCACTCCGGGACAGGGTGCAAATTACGCAGTATTTT	CASSPLRDRVQITQYF	TRBD1	TRBV18	TRBJ2-3	NA
TGTGCCAGCAGTTTGGTTCCCAATCAGCCCCAGCATTTT	CASSLVPNQPQHF	NA	TRBV27	TRBJ1-5	NA
TGCGCCAGCAGACGGGTTGGGTACAATGAGCAGTTCTTC	CASRRVGYNEQFF	NA	TRBV5-1	TRBJ2-1	NA
TGTGCCAGCAGCTTAGAGGCAGGGAGTGAGCAGTTCTTC	CASSLEAGSEQFF	NA	TRBV7-9	TRBJ2-1	NA
TGTGCCAGCAGCTGGACTAGCCAAGAGACCCAGTACTTC	CASSWTSQETQYF	TRBD2	TRBV5-4	TRBJ2-5	NA
TGCGCCAGCAGAAGCGGACAGGGCCGAAGCTCCTACAATGAGCAGTTCTTC	CASRSGQGRSSYNEQFF	TRBD1	TRBV5-1	TRBJ2-1	NA
TGTGCCAGCAGCGGGCCAAACTATGGCTACACCTTC	CASSGPNYGYTF	NA	TRBV2	TRBJ1-2	NA
TGTGCCAGCAGTTCCCAACCACAGGGATCCATTCAGTACTTC	CASSSQPQGSIQYF	NA	TRBV7-6	TRBJ2-4	NA
TGTGCCATCAGTGAAGTAAACCTTCCGGCAGGCTACACCTTC	CAISEVNLPAGYTF	NA	TRBV10-3	TRBJ1-2	NA
TGTGCCAGCAGCTTCCAGGGGGAATTAACTAATGAAAAACTGTTTTTT	CASSFQGELTNEKLFF	TRBD1	TRBV7-9	TRBJ1-4	NA
TGTGCCAGCAGCTTGTTTGGGACAGGGGGAAGGACTGAAGCTTTCTTT	CASSLFGTGGRTEAFF	TRBD1	TRBV5-6	TRBJ1-1	few